The clone carrying this T cell receptor beta chain was seen many times. This record comes from a study of T cells in Graves' hyperthyroidism and ophthalmopathy. Trimming left V 4 bases short and J 6 bases short, with 10 bases between. Germline V gene lookup returns CDR1 LGHDT and CDR2 YNNKEL (reference sequence). The CDR3 length is 13 residues. What was amplified from RNA transcripts were TCR beta CDR3 regions. Primed by the HTBI set, a first-round RT-PCR was run on the TCR CDR3. One entry per CDR3 protein, called by TCRdb with MiXCR from the multiplex PCR reads. This sample yields 300,000 to 450,000 distinct CDR3 sequences, of which roughly 25% are seen a single time; less than 85% belongs to the top ten.

Material: blood. The chain uses TRBV3-1 and TRBJ1-5; D gene uncertain. This clonotype originated in a man in his fifties with Graves' hyperthyroidism. The CDR3: CASSPAYGQPQHF. The DNA for the CDR3 is TGTGCCAGCAGCCCAGCGTACGGTCAGCCCCAGCATTTT.